The rows below give T cell receptor beta chains drawn from one sample of a study of T cell repertoires in cytomegalovirus infection. A single record per CDR3 protein comes from TCRdb applying MiXCR to the reads. In the table there are about 240,000 distinct CDR3 sequences, over 9% of which are singletons. Sequences were obtained from PBMCs. The receptors here all came from a human donor in good health (CMV status not recorded). Some clones in this sample may be carry-over from other donors' samples. Both conserved end residues are part of each CDR3. The order of the fields is clone size, V gene, D gene, J gene, CDR3 protein, CDR3 DNA. The D gene is left open where the match is weak. Size values are once, few and many counts, or a class for expanded clones, and some rows have none.

many	TRBV6-2/TRBV6-3	TRBD1	TRBJ2-7	CASEDRVYEQYF	TGTGCCAGCGAAGACAGGGTCTACGAGCAGTACTTC
-	TRBV5-1	TRBD1	TRBJ2-7	CASSSRSTGGHEQYF	TGCGCCAGCAGCTCTCGATCTACAGGGGGCCACGAGCAGTACTTC
many	TRBV7-2	-	TRBJ1-6	CASSLVEDSPLHF	TGTGCCAGCAGCCTCGTTGAGGATTCACCCCTCCACTTT
few	TRBV7-2	TRBD1	TRBJ1-2	CASSMQQGRGYGYTF	TGTGCCAGCAGCATGCAACAGGGGAGGGGCTATGGCTACACCTTC
many	TRBV2	-	TRBJ2-5	CASSESRREETQYF	TGTGCCAGCAGTGAGTCCCGCAGGGAAGAGACCCAGTACTTC
-	TRBV11-1	-	TRBJ2-1	CASSLGLVGYNEQFF	TGTGCCAGCAGCTTAGGACTAGTGGGGTACAATGAGCAGTTCTTC
many	TRBV6-1	TRBD2	TRBJ2-3	CASSLSPSGGAYYTQYF	TGTGCCAGCAGTTTGTCTCCTAGCGGGGGGGCGTATTATACGCAGTATTTT
few	TRBV18	TRBD1	TRBJ1-4	CASSPRQGSGVNEKLFF	TGTGCCAGCTCACCACGACAGGGTTCGGGGGTGAATGAAAAACTGTTTTTT
many	TRBV7-9	-	TRBJ2-3	CASSLAGAPQDTQYF	TGTGCCAGCAGCTTAGCCGGGGCCCCACAAGATACGCAGTATTTT
-	TRBV28	-	TRBJ1-2	CASSSPYRVALHGYTF	TGTGCCAGCAGTTCCCCGTACAGGGTGGCCCTCCATGGCTACACCTTC
-	TRBV30	-	TRBJ2-5	CAWRQGPQETQYF	TGTGCCTGGCGGCAGGGGCCTCAAGAGACCCAGTACTTC
many	TRBV27	-	TRBJ2-7	CASSLSRQRSREQYF	TGTGCCAGCAGTTTATCCCGACAGAGATCGCGCGAGCAGTACTTC
-	TRBV30	-	TRBJ1-4	CAWSLGTTDEKLFF	TGTGCCTGGAGTTTGGGGACAACGGATGAAAAACTGTTTTTT
few	TRBV6-1	TRBD2	TRBJ2-2	CASSYRASGTTGELFF	TGTGCCAGCAGTTACCGGGCTAGCGGGACGACCGGGGAGCTGTTTTTT
few	TRBV12-3/TRBV12-4	TRBD2	TRBJ2-7	CASSPGGVDDEQYF	TGTGCCAGCAGTCCCGGGGGGGTGGACGACGAGCAGTACTTC
-	TRBV6-2/TRBV6-3	TRBD2	TRBJ2-1	CASSQAGGVRNEQFF	TGTGCCAGCAGCCAAGCTGGGGGGGTACGAAATGAGCAGTTCTTC
many	TRBV7-2	-	TRBJ2-5	CASSLQGGEETQYF	TGTGCCAGCAGCTTACAGGGGGGAGAAGAGACCCAGTACTTC
many	TRBV7-9	TRBD1	TRBJ1-2	CASSHIRTGNYGYTF	TGTGCCAGCAGCCACATAAGGACAGGGAACTATGGCTACACCTTC
-	TRBV5-6	-	TRBJ2-7	CASSLSAQGIASYEQYF	TGTGCCAGCAGCTTGTCCGCCCAGGGGATAGCTTCCTACGAGCAGTACTTC
many	TRBV12-3/TRBV12-4	TRBD1	TRBJ1-4	CASSARQGAAEKLFF	TGTGCCAGCAGTGCCCGACAGGGGGCGGCCGAAAAACTGTTTTTT
many	TRBV12-3/TRBV12-4	-	TRBJ2-3	CASSFTTDTQYF	TGTGCCAGCAGTTTTACTACGGATACGCAGTATTTT
many	TRBV28	-	TRBJ2-7	CASSPPLPGEVHEQYF	TGTGCCAGCAGTCCCCCGTTGCCGGGGGAGGTTCACGAGCAGTACTTC
many	TRBV7-2	-	TRBJ2-7	CASSLAGGRLYF	TGTGCCAGCAGCTTAGCGGGGGGTAGGTTGTACTTC
many	TRBV28	TRBD2	TRBJ2-1	CASSTKGTSGNEQFF	TGTGCCAGCAGTACGAAGGGGACTAGCGGCAATGAGCAGTTCTTC
many	TRBV7-2	-	TRBJ1-4	CASSSISTNEKLFF	TGTGCCAGCAGCTCTATTTCAACTAATGAAAAACTGTTTTTT
few	TRBV10-3	-	TRBJ1-4	CAISQGMGEKLFF	TGTGCCATCAGTCAGGGTATGGGTGAAAAACTGTTTTTT
many	TRBV7-8	TRBD1	TRBJ1-2	CASRLTGGARYGYTF	TGTGCCAGCAGATTGACAGGGGGCGCGCGGTATGGCTACACCTTC
-	TRBV5-1	TRBD2	TRBJ2-2	CASSLMGLADTGELFF	TGCGCCAGCAGCTTGATGGGACTAGCGGACACCGGGGAGCTGTTTTTT
many	TRBV7-2	TRBD2	TRBJ2-3	CASSLGVGGTTDTQYF	TGTGCCAGCAGCTTAGGTGTCGGGGGGACCACAGATACGCAGTATTTT
many	TRBV5-5	-	TRBJ1-2	CASSRRGENYGYTF	TGTGCCAGCAGCCGTCGCGGCGAAAACTATGGCTACACCTTC
few	TRBV9	-	TRBJ2-1	CASSVERRTEQFF	TGTGCCAGCAGCGTAGAGAGAAGGACTGAGCAGTTCTTC
-	TRBV5-1	-	TRBJ2-1	CASSPLTVGNEQFF	TGCGCCAGCAGCCCGTTGACCGTAGGCAATGAGCAGTTCTTC
-	TRBV4-1	TRBD2	TRBJ2-1	CASSQDPRTSALSNEQFF	TGTGCCAGCAGCCAAGATCCCCGGACTAGCGCTCTATCGAATGAGCAGTTCTTC
many	TRBV19	TRBD2	TRBJ2-7	CASSISLAALSYEQYF	TGTGCCAGTAGTATTAGCCTAGCGGCCCTCTCCTACGAGCAGTACTTC
many	TRBV12-3/TRBV12-4	-	TRBJ2-7	CASSLGQFNEQYF	TGTGCCAGCAGTTTAGGCCAGTTCAACGAGCAGTACTTC